This TCR beta chain was retrieved from a study of siplizumab effects on memory and regulatory T cells (dated by TCRdb to the late 2010s). A note on the overall study: The study examined how the anti-CD2 antibody siplizumab affects alloreactive T-cell subsets in allogeneic mixed lymphocyte reactions built from human PBMCs.

What the work shows at the level of the full study, not this receptor alone: Unstimulated naive T cells appeared to be more diverse than memory T cells, and naive cells seemed to make a substantial contribution to the alloresponse. The cumulative frequency of alloreactive sequences traceable to unstimulated CD4+ memory T cells was significantly reduced by siplizumab. Because sequences below about 10^-5 frequency were poorly captured, only a minor fraction of alloreactive clones could be mapped to unstimulated subsets. Among mappable alloreactive CD4+ clones, an average Treg-derived fraction of approximately 73% was observed with siplizumab, compared with 26.9% in control reactions. For roughly 80-97% of proliferating CD4+ or CD8+ clones, no naive or memory phenotype could be assigned. Whether proliferating Tregs from siplizumab cultures were suppressive was not functionally confirmed.

This clone was seen more than once but under ten times. Its antigen remains unidentified. No base quality information exists; no much larger clone differs at one position. CDR1 and CDR2, looked up from the germline V gene (reference sequence), are SEHNR and FQNEAQ. V is reduced by 1 base and J by 3 bases, leaving a spacing of 7 bases between them. Taken from cysteine to phenylalanine, the CDR3 has 13 residues. The read is trimmed to its CDR3 DNA, 39 bases read in frame from base 1. Sorted unstimulated T cells and proliferating T cells recovered from mixed lymphocyte reactions underwent TCRbeta CDR3 sequencing. Fresh whole blood from ten HLA-typed healthy donors was used as the source from which PBMCs were isolated. Unstimulated CD4+ regulatory T cells were FACS-sorted to map the origin of alloreactive clones. Receptors were amplified or captured by the immunoSEQ multiplex PCR assay. Around 92,000 TCR templates per sample were assayed by the deep sequencing platform. Genomic DNA extracted from sorted T cells was used for TCRbeta CDR3 sequencing. Under the source paper's analysis protocol: The R programming language was used for clonal analysis of the TCRbeta CDR3 data. Alloreactive CD4+ and CD8+ clones were identified by comparing unstimulated samples to CFSE-low samples taken after the reaction. Regulatory or non-regulatory origin of alloreactive CD4+ clones was assigned by matching sequences to the sorted unstimulated Treg and non-Treg repertoires. Drawn from immuneACCESS, this table holds only the in-frame rearrangements with V and J called that TCRdb kept. Clones are partly lost; checked studies trace under half to an unresolved V gene and leave the rest unexplained. Clone size and V and J calls were adopted from that table, with D and trimming inferred from the DNA. In all, the sample holds some 100,000 clones, and about 92% of those were seen once. The ten largest clones add up to around 0.77% of the sample.

Specimen: Tregs sorted from blood. This receptor was obtained from a human donor in good health. The sequence joins TRBV7-9 to TRBJ2-7; the D gene is perhaps TRBD1, on 6 matching bases. The nucleotides are TGTGCCAGCAGCTTAGGACAGGACTACGAGCAGTACTTC. Translated, it gives CASSLGQDYEQYF.